These T cell receptor beta chains were read from a single sample in a study of blood T cell repertoires in COVID-19. Assay used: immunoSEQ multiplex PCR; TCRdb lists only in-frame clones, some missing. The data contain 210,000 or so clones, almost 85% of them singletons. Input material: peripheral blood. These receptor sequences come from a man in his fifties with COVID-19, enrolled during active disease. Each CDR3 is given with its conserved first and last residue. A D gene is named only where the DNA matches it firmly. Size is stated for part of the rows, as once, few or many counts, or as a class when the clone is expanded.

J | V | length | D | size | DNA | CDR3
TRBJ2-4 | TRBV7-9 | 18 | TRBD1 | - | TGTGCCAGCAGCTCCCCATCCGGGACAGCTCTAGCCAAAAACATTCAGTACTTC | CASSSPSGTALAKNIQYF
TRBJ2-2 | TRBV5-1 | 18 | - | - | TGCGCCAGCAGCTCCGACATTGGACAAGTTGTGAACACCGGGGAGCTGTTTTTT | CASSSDIGQVVNTGELFF
TRBJ1-1 | TRBV6-6 | 15 | - | - | TGTGCCAGCAGTTACTCGCGGCAGGGGAACACTGAAGCTTTCTTT | CASSYSRQGNTEAFF
TRBJ1-4 | TRBV27 | 14 | TRBD1 | - | TGTGCCAGCAGTAGGACAGGGGGCAAGGAAAAACTGTTTTTT | CASSRTGGKEKLFF
TRBJ1-2 | TRBV10-3 | 15 | TRBD1 | - | TGTGCCATCAGCGAGGGACAGGGGACCAGGTATGGCTACACCTTC | CAISEGQGTRYGYTF
TRBJ2-1 | TRBV30 | 12 | - | - | TGTGCCTGGAGTGTAATGGGAGACGAGCAGTTCTTC | CAWSVMGDEQFF
TRBJ2-3 | TRBV11-3 | 15 | TRBD1 | - | TGTGCCAGCAGCCCGAGACAGGGGAGAGCAGATACGCAGTATTTT | CASSPRQGRADTQYF
TRBJ1-1 | TRBV9 | 15 | - | - | TGTGCCAGCAGCGTAGGACAGGTCGGGGACACTGAAGCTTTCTTT | CASSVGQVGDTEAFF
TRBJ2-5 | TRBV18 | 13 | - | - | TGTGCCAGCTCACCGGGGCTGGGGGAGACCCAGTACTTC | CASSPGLGETQYF
TRBJ2-5 | TRBV7-3 | 16 | TRBD1 | - | TGTGCCAGCAGCTTAGGAGGGACAGGCGGGTGGGAGACCCAGTACTTC | CASSLGGTGGWETQYF
TRBJ1-1 | TRBV5-5 | 14 | - | - | TGTGCCAGCAGCTTAACAGCCATGAACACTGAAGCTTTCTTT | CASSLTAMNTEAFF
TRBJ1-4 | TRBV5-1 | 14 | TRBD1 | - | TGCGCCAGCAGCCTACAGGGGGGTAATGAAAAACTGTTTTTT | CASSLQGGNEKLFF
TRBJ1-5 | TRBV28 | 15 | TRBD1 | - | TGTGCCAGCAGTCGACAGGGGCGGGGCAATCAGCCCCAGCATTTT | CASSRQGRGNQPQHF
TRBJ2-1 | TRBV2 | 15 | - | - | TGTGCCAGCAGCCTTAGACAGGCCTCCTACAATGAGCAGTTCTTC | CASSLRQASYNEQFF
TRBJ1-4 | TRBV12-3/TRBV12-4 | 13 | TRBD1 | - | TGTGCCAGCAGTCTTGGACAGGGGCAGACCCTGTTTTTT | CASSLGQGQTLFF
TRBJ2-3 | TRBV27 | 18 | TRBD1 | - | TGTGCCAGCAGCCCTACCCTAAACAGGGGACAGATACGCGCCTTGGAGTATTTT | CASSPTLNRGQIRALEYF
TRBJ1-2 | TRBV19 | 14 | - | - | TGTGCCAGTAGGGACAGCATAGGTCCGTATGGCTACACCTTC | CASRDSIGPYGYTF
TRBJ1-1 | TRBV3-1/TRBV3-2 | 16 | TRBD1 | - | TGTGCCAGCAGCCAAGATCTGACAGGGAAATTGACTGAAGCTTTCTTT | CASSQDLTGKLTEAFF
TRBJ2-5 | TRBV6-1 | 15 | - | - | TGTGCCAGCAGTGAAATTCTGGAGTTCGGAGAGACCCAGTACTTC | CASSEILEFGETQYF
TRBJ2-7 | TRBV6-1 | 13 | - | - | TGTGCCAGCAGTGAAATCCAGGGTTACGAGCAGTACTTC | CASSEIQGYEQYF
TRBJ2-1 | TRBV7-2 | 15 | TRBD1 | - | TGTGCCAGCAGAGGGCGACAGGGTACTCGGAATGAGCAGTTCTTC | CASRGRQGTRNEQFF
TRBJ1-1 | TRBV7-9 | 12 | - | - | TGTGCCAGCAGCTTAGTCTACACTGAAGCTTTCTTT | CASSLVYTEAFF
TRBJ2-7 | TRBV6-1 | 15 | TRBD1 | - | TGTGCCAGCAGTGAACCGACGAGGGGGCTAAAAGAGCAGTACTTC | CASSEPTRGLKEQYF
TRBJ1-2 | TRBV28 | 14 | - | - | TGTGCCAGCAGTCCGCATGGAGGGAACTATGGCTACACCTTC | CASSPHGGNYGYTF
TRBJ1-5 | TRBV6-5 | 13 | - | - | TGTGCCGGAGAAGGGGGTCGAGATCAGCCCCAGCATTTT | CAGEGGRDQPQHF
TRBJ1-2 | TRBV6-2/TRBV6-3 | 16 | - | - | TGTGCCAGCAGTTACAGGACGGTACAGGGACAATATGGCTACACCTTC | CASSYRTVQGQYGYTF
TRBJ1-3 | TRBV30 | 13 | - | - | TGTGCCTGGAACTATCCCTTTGGAAACACCATATATTTT | CAWNYPFGNTIYF
TRBJ1-5 | TRBV2 | 13 | - | - | TGTGCCAGCACGAGAACCCCTTATCAGCCCCAGCATTTT | CASTRTPYQPQHF
TRBJ2-2 | TRBV7-8 | 12 | - | - | TGTGCCACCCGGAGAGGGACCGGGGAGCTGTTTTTT | CATRRGTGELFF
TRBJ1-1 | TRBV5-1 | 13 | - | - | TGCGCCAGCAGCTTACACACGAACACTGAAGCTTTCTTT | CASSLHTNTEAFF
TRBJ2-3 | TRBV24-1 | 18 | TRBD2 | once | TGTGCCACCAGTGTCGGGAGGGTAGCGGGTCCCAGCACAGATACGCAGTATTTT | CATSVGRVAGPSTDTQYF
TRBJ1-1 | TRBV3-1/TRBV3-2 | 14 | TRBD1 | - | TGTGCCAGCAGGCAACAGGGGGCGTTCACTGAAGCTTTCTTT | CASRQQGAFTEAFF
TRBJ2-1 | TRBV9 | 14 | - | - | TGTGCCAGCAGCGCATCCACTTCCTACAATGAGCAGTTCTTC | CASSASTSYNEQFF
TRBJ1-1 | TRBV2 | 14 | - | few | TGTGCCAGCAGGACGGACAGTCTGAGGACTGAAGCTTTCTTT | CASRTDSLRTEAFF
TRBJ1-2 | TRBV2 | 11 | TRBD1 | - | TGTGCCAGCAGGGCAGGGGGCGGCTACACCTTC | CASRAGGGYTF
TRBJ1-1 | TRBV6-5 | 16 | TRBD1 | - | TGTGCCAGCAGTTACCCGACAGGGGGCCCGAACACTGAAGCTTTCTTT | CASSYPTGGPNTEAFF
TRBJ1-1 | TRBV6-1 | 13 | - | - | TGTGCCAGCAGTGAACCCCCCCTGTCTGAAGCTTTCTTT | CASSEPPLSEAFF
TRBJ1-2 | TRBV7-2 | 13 | - | - | TGTGCCAGCAGCTCGACAGGACTCGGAGGCTACACCTTC | CASSSTGLGGYTF
TRBJ2-7 | TRBV19 | 15 | - | - | TGTGCCAGTAACTCAAGGGGACTTGCGCTCCACGAGCAGTACTTC | CASNSRGLALHEQYF
TRBJ2-7 | TRBV28 | 16 | TRBD1 | - | TGTGCCAGCAGTTCCCCCACCGTGTCGACAGGGGACGAGCAGTACTTC | CASSSPTVSTGDEQYF
TRBJ2-7 | TRBV10-3 | 14 | - | - | TGTGCCATCAGTGACCAGCGGGTTTCCCACGAGCAGTACTTC | CAISDQRVSHEQYF
TRBJ2-7 | TRBV11-2 | 17 | TRBD2 | - | TGTGCCAGCAGCCCCTGGGGGTTGTCGCGGGGGTTCTACGAGCAGTACTTC | CASSPWGLSRGFYEQYF
TRBJ1-3 | TRBV27 | 15 | - | - | TGTGCCAGCGCCCCGGGACTGGCCTACCGGGACACCATATATTTT | CASAPGLAYRDTIYF
TRBJ1-6 | TRBV7-9 | 15 | - | few | TGTGCCAGCAGCCCCGGAGCGGCGGCAAATTCACCCCTCCACTTT | CASSPGAAANSPLHF
TRBJ2-3 | TRBV5-1 | 15 | TRBD2 | - | TGCGCCAGCAGCCAAGGACTAGCGGGGACAGATACGCAGTATTTT | CASSQGLAGTDTQYF
TRBJ1-2 | TRBV5-6 | 15 | - | - | TGTGCCAGCAGCCCGACCCTCGGACAGCACTATGGCTACACCTTC | CASSPTLGQHYGYTF